One T cell receptor (beta chain) is described in this entry. Seattle patients were enrolled while actively infected and followed longitudinally. The germline gives CDR1 SGHAT, CDR2 FQNNGV. The CDR3 is 15 residues long. V was pared by 5 bases and J by 5 bases, with 10 bases of the junction left unmatched. Repertoires were generated with immunoSEQ multiplex PCR, while TCRdb's copy carries only in-frame clones and drops some. The data contain roughly 190,000 clones, about 95% of them singletons. The source of the sample is a study of blood T cell repertoires in COVID-19. Study background: T cells, B-cell-depleted T cells, or PBMCs supplied cDNA or gDNA.

The sequenced material came from peripheral blood. The J gene is TRBJ1-2, the V gene TRBV11-2; 8 bases agree with TRBD1. This sequence was found in a man aged 25-40 years with COVID-19, enrolled during active disease. The DNA of the CDR3 is TGTGCCAGCAGCGCCACGGACAGGGCGGAATATGGCTACACCTTC. Translating it yields CASSATDRAEYGYTF. The full variable domain, rest sourced from reference TRBV11-2 and TRBJ1-2, is EAGVAQSPRYKIIEKRQSVAFWCNPISGHATLYWYQQILGQGPKLLIQFQNNGVVDDSQLPKDRFSAERLKGVDSTLKIQPAKLEDSAVYLCASSATDRAEYGYTFGSGTRLTVV.